This is a list of T cell receptor beta chains from one sample in a study of shared clonotypes between healthy human individuals. Sequenced by immunoSEQ multiplex PCR; TCRdb stores in-frame clones only, minus some. This table holds approximately 88,000 clones, 68% found once. Material for sequencing was memory CD8+ T cells sorted from blood. Source of these receptors: a man aged 30-40 years in good health. CDR3s leave out the opening cysteine and the closing phenylalanine or tryptophan. D genes are given only for firm matches.

j_gene | d_gene | v_gene | CDR3aa
TRBJ1-1 | - | TRBV5-4 | ASSFRGNTEAF
TRBJ2-3 | TRBD2 | TRBV4-2 | ASSRLAGTDTQY
TRBJ2-5 | TRBD2 | TRBV15 | ATSLKREGHETQY
TRBJ1-1 | - | TRBV5-6 | ASSLVGVWNTEAF
TRBJ2-7 | - | TRBV6-1 | ASSEVGSAYSYEQY
TRBJ1-3 | TRBD1 | TRBV18 | ASSSSPGTGGNTIY
TRBJ1-2 | - | TRBV19 | ASSISTDGYT
TRBJ1-3 | - | TRBV9 | ASSLSGVSGNTIY
TRBJ2-5 | - | TRBV10-3 | AISEGATQY
TRBJ2-5 | TRBD2 | TRBV18 | ASSSFATSGRAGETQY
TRBJ2-1 | TRBD2 | TRBV6-5 | ASSYGTSMYNEQF
TRBJ2-5 | - | TRBV18 | ASSRVGIQETQY
TRBJ2-7 | TRBD2 | TRBV11-2 | ASSPLAGGYEQY
TRBJ1-5 | - | TRBV5-8 | ASSFAVGTYNQPQH
TRBJ2-7 | - | TRBV2 | ASVASWGRRYEQY
TRBJ2-3 | TRBD2 | TRBV27 | ASRRASGSTDTQY
TRBJ1-1 | - | TRBV6-5 | ASGVGGNTEAF
TRBJ1-1 | - | TRBV18 | ASSPLPLGGVNTEAF
TRBJ1-2 | - | TRBV28 | ASSRYRDGYT
TRBJ2-5 | TRBD2 | TRBV4-3 | ASSQYGRGGQETQY
TRBJ2-2 | TRBD2 | TRBV19 | ASSYGLAGVAELF
TRBJ2-1 | - | TRBV13 | ASSPRGVRDNEQF
TRBJ1-2 | - | TRBV11-2 | ASSLVPGAVLSNYGYT
TRBJ2-1 | TRBD1 | TRBV5-4 | ASSPGTGAYNEQF
TRBJ1-2 | - | TRBV2 | ASSERRGSYGYT
TRBJ2-7 | TRBD2 | TRBV13 | ASSQWRTSGSNNEQY
TRBJ2-5 | - | TRBV4-1 | ASSQDGPSWQGETQY
TRBJ2-1 | TRBD2 | TRBV7-9 | ASSSGLAGVSYNEQF
TRBJ2-1 | - | TRBV11-3 | ASSFGRGEQF
TRBJ2-7 | - | TRBV7-2 | ASSLIGYTSYEQY
TRBJ2-7 | - | TRBV25-1 | ASSDGNIRSYEQY
TRBJ2-5 | - | TRBV5-1 | ASRQPSETQY